This T cell receptor (beta chain) was recorded in a study of T cell responses to AZD1222 COVID-19 vaccine. Sequencing used immunoSEQ multiplex PCR; TCRdb keeps in-frame clones, though not all of them. The sample lists just under 95,000 clones, about nine tenths seen once, with 10% in the top ten. With 6 bases removed from V and 0 bases from J, the gap between germline ends came to 23 bases. The CDR3 sequence is 19 residues long. Germline-derived CDR1 and CDR2 are MNHEY and SMNVEV (reference sequence). The TCR was taken from an adult in good health. Sequenced here: peripheral blood, sampled on day 0 of AZD1222 vaccination. V is TRBV27 and J is TRBJ1-4; tentative D call: TRBD1 (6 bases). CDR3 region: CASSRRTAMGFATNEKLFF. The CDR3, as DNA: TGTGCCAGCAGCCGGCGGACAGCAATGGGGTTTGCAACTAATGAAAAACTGTTTTTT.